This TCR beta chain was profiled in a study of blood T cell repertoires in COVID-19. Turning to the study itself: T cells, B-cell-depleted T cells, or PBMCs supplied cDNA or gDNA.

This CDR3 contains 13 residues. V was pared by 6 bases and J by 1 base, with 9 bases between. Germline CDR1 and CDR2: MNHNS and SASEGT. Original methodology: Amplification of reference gene primers was used by the study to estimate nucleated cell counts. Produced via immunoSEQ multiplex PCR; TCRdb's table is partial and in-frame only. V and J calls and clone size are those listed in that table; D and trimming were worked out from the DNA. The data hold 200,000 to 300,000 clones, with about 87% observed a single time. The chain is built from TRBV6-1 and TRBJ2-5; no firm D call. This sequence was found in a man in his sixties who had recovered from COVID-19. Sequenced material: peripheral blood. CDR3 sequence reads: CASRNSLQETQYF. DNA for the CDR3: TGTGCCAGCAGGAACAGCCTCCAAGAGACCCAGTACTTC.